This TCR beta chain was identified in a study of CD8 T cells in ankylosing spondylitis. Germline V gene lookup returns CDR1 SGDLS and CDR2 YYNGEE. V was cut by 4 bases and J by 3 bases, with 14 bases left in between. This CDR3 has 15 amino acids. From the 5' RACE reads, TCRdb called clonotypes with MiXCR, one entry per CDR3 protein. The sample shows about 25,000 distinct CDR3 sequences, around 2.5% of them seen only once. In this sample, this clonotype turned up many times. Sequencing was performed on blood, either unsorted or a sorted T cell fraction (not recorded which). The chain has TRBV9 and TRBJ2-1; weak D call: TRBD1 (5 bases). This TCR was recovered from a female donor with ankylosing spondylitis or in good health (not recorded which). The CDR3 spells CASSPLRGSYNEQFF. As DNA, the CDR3 is TGTGCCAGCAGCCCGCTAAGGGGAAGCTACAATGAGCAGTTCTTC.